The 21 T cell receptor beta chains presented below share a single source sample, sequenced in a study of T cell changes during pregnancy in multiple sclerosis. Using immunoSEQ multiplex PCR, the repertoire was profiled, and TCRdb retains in-frame clones only, with some absent. The sample contains roughly 54,000 clones, about 92% of which appear only once. The sequencing here drew on CD4+ T cells from peripheral blood mononuclear cells, taken after pregnancy. These receptors originate from a female donor with multiple sclerosis, enrolled in a pregnancy study.

The chain recombines TRBV5-6 with TRBJ2-7; 10 nucleotides match TRBD2. CDR1 is SGHDT and CDR2 is YYEEEE in the germline V gene. The CDR3 has 18 residues. V lost 4 bases to trimming and J lost 3 bases; unmatched junction nucleotides: 16. The CDR3 nucleotides are TGTGCCAGCAGCATACAGGCCTCGGGACTAGCGAGACTCTACGAGCAGTACTTC. Protein sequence: CASSIQASGLARLYEQYF.

The V gene is TRBV7-9, the J gene TRBJ1-2, with D perhaps TRBD1 (6 bases). V lost 5 bases to trimming and J lost 13 bases, with 26 bases between them. Looked up from germline, CDR1 is SEHNR and CDR2 is FQNEAQ (reference sequence). This CDR3 has 15 residues. CDR3 sequence: CASSPVGTNTYAFTF. CDR3 coding DNA: TGTGCCAGCAGCCCAGTCGGGACAAACACTTATGCGTTCACCTTC. Supplemented by reference TRBV7-9 and TRBJ1-2, the full variable domain reads DTGVSQNPRHKITKRGQNVTFRCDPISEHNRLYWYRQTLGQGPEFLTYFQNEAQLEKSRLLSDRFSAERPKGSFSTLEIQRTEQGDSAMYLCASSPVGTNTYAFTFGSGTRLTVV.

J is TRBJ1-2 and V is TRBV18, with D perhaps TRBD1 (6 bases). V shed 3 bases and J shed 8 bases, with 22 bases lying between them. The germline V gene has CDR1 KGHSH and CDR2 LQKENI. The CDR3 totals 16 residues. The CDR3, as DNA: TGTGCCAGCTCACCGGAGCAGGGGCCCCTAGGTAGAGGCTACACCTTC. Protein sequence: CASSPEQGPLGRGYTF.

This rearrangement joins TRBV12-5 to TRBJ1-1; 7 positions match TRBD1. This CDR3 comprises 14 residues. Trimming at V came to 7 bases and at J to 2 bases, leaving 7 bases not matched to a gene. Germline loops: CDR1 LGHNT, CDR2 FRNRAP. CDR3 bases: TGTGCTAGTGCCCTCGGGGACAGCAACACTGAAGCTTTCTTT. Amino acids: CASALGDSNTEAFF. Looking up the rest from reference TRBV12-5 and TRBJ1-1 gives the full variable domain: DARVTQTPRHKVTEMGQEVTMRCQPILGHNTVFWYRQTMMQGLELLAYFRNRAPLDDSGMPKDRFSAEMPDATLATLKIQPSEPRDSAVYFCASALGDSNTEAFFGQGTRLTVV.

The genes are TRBV10-3 and TRBJ2-6; TRBD1 matches 11 bases. The junction had 4 bases not matched to a gene; V was cut back by 2 bases and J by 4 bases. The germline gives CDR1 ENHRY, CDR2 SYGVKD. This CDR3 is built from 17 residues. In nucleotides, the CDR3 is TGTGCCATCAGTGAGGGGGACAGGGGGGCCGGGGCCAACGTCCTGACTTTC. This encodes CAISEGDRGAGANVLTF.

The CDR3 here is CASSQGSDTQYF. As DNA, the CDR3 is TGTGCCAGCAGCCAGGGGTCAGATACGCAGTATTTT. The chain employs TRBV6-6 and TRBJ2-3, with D tentatively TRBD1 (6 bases). CDR1 is MNHNY, CDR2 SVGAGI, per germline (reference sequence). This CDR3 has 12 residues. The ends were cut back, 6 bases at V and 4 bases at J, with 8 bases in the middle.

This clone was found a few times. The chain has TRBV2 and TRBJ2-7, with TRBD1 matching over 7 bases. Germline trimming cut 8 bases from V and 2 bases from J; bases unmatched to any gene: 6. This CDR3 spans 13 amino acids. Germline V gene data show CDR1 as SNHLY and CDR2 as FYNNEI. CDR3 nucleotide sequence: TGTGCCAGCCTGCCCGGGACAGCCTACGAGCAGTACTTC. It translates to CASLPGTAYEQYF.

The V and J genes are TRBV25-1 and TRBJ1-1; no reliable D call. Between the trimmed V and J ends, which lost 2 bases and 3 bases, there was a span of 10 bases. Germline V gene lookup returns CDR1 MGHDK and CDR2 SYGVNS. There are 14 residues in the CDR3. CDR3 in DNA: TGTGCCAGCAGTGAAGGCGGGAGGGACACTGAAGCTTTCTTT. Its protein is CASSEGGRDTEAFF.

The chain uses TRBV19 and TRBJ2-5; 9 nucleotides match TRBD2. Germline V lookup: CDR1 LNHDA, CDR2 SQIVND (reference sequence). The junction had 9 bases not matched to a gene; V was cut back by 2 bases and J by 2 bases. The CDR3 runs 17 residues. CDR3 DNA sequence: TGTGCCAGTAGTATATCCCCGACTAGCGGATTTCAAGAGACCCAGTACTTC. Translated: CASSISPTSGFQETQYF.

The rearrangement links TRBV7-2 to TRBJ1-5, with D hard to call. CDR1 is SGHTA, CDR2 FQGNSA, per germline. The CDR3 covers 18 residues. V was trimmed by 5 bases and J by 0 bases, leaving 20 bases between them. The CDR3 DNA follows: TGTGCCAGCAGCCCCGTCCCGGGGAGGGAGGATAGCAATCAGCCCCAGCATTTT. It translates to CASSPVPGREDSNQPQHF.

The chain links TRBV6-1 to TRBJ1-6; 9 bases map to TRBD1. V lost 6 bases, J lost 8 bases, and 5 bases stayed unmatched. Germline V gene sequence: CDR1 MNHNS, CDR2 SASEGT. CDR3 length equals 14 residues. The CDR3 loop reads CASRGQGFDSPLHF. Written as DNA, the CDR3 is TGTGCCAGCAGGGGACAGGGATTCGATTCACCCCTCCACTTT.

The chain uses TRBV30 and TRBJ1-3; 8 positions match TRBD1. The V and J ends lost 5 bases and 4 bases, in that order; junction bases with no gene match: 4. The CDR3 totals 13 residues. Germline V gene sequence: CDR1 GTSNPN, CDR2 SVGIG (reference sequence). The CDR3 DNA sequence: TGTGCCTGGCAGGGGGCAATCGGAAACACCATATATTTT. Its protein product is CAWQGAIGNTIYF. The entire variable domain, with the rest obtained from reference TRBV30 and TRBJ1-3, is as follows: SQTIHQWPATLVQPVGSPLSLECTVEGTSNPNLYWYRQAAGRGLQLLFYSVGIGQISSEVPQNLSASRPQDRQFILSSKKLLLSDSGFYLCAWQGAIGNTIYFGEGSWLTVV.

The J gene is TRBJ2-2, the V gene TRBV11-1; a possible D gene is TRBD1 (6 bases). CDR1 is SGHAT, CDR2 FQDESV, per germline (reference sequence). V lost 4 bases, J lost 0 bases, and 21 bases lay in between. The CDR3 runs to 19 residues. CDR3 amino acids: CASSSFSSPGHPNTGELFF. As DNA, the CDR3 is TGTGCCAGCAGCTCGTTCTCCAGTCCGGGACACCCGAACACCGGGGAGCTGTTTTTT.

This chain joins TRBV19 and TRBJ1-5, with 10 bases aligning to TRBD1. The germline gives CDR1 LNHDA, CDR2 SQIVND (reference sequence). J gave up 5 bases and V 1 base, and 2 bases lay outside the gene matches. The CDR3 covers 15 residues. The CDR3 bases are TGTGCCAGTAGTATAGGGGACAGGGGCGATCAGCCCCAGCATTTT. It encodes CASSIGDRGDQPQHF.

This chain uses TRBV6-6 with TRBJ1-1; D is ambiguous. The CDR3 runs 14 residues. Trimming shortened V by 7 bases and J by 4 bases, and 16 bases separated the two germline ends. Germline CDR1 is MNHNY and CDR2 is SVGAGI (reference sequence). This CDR3 reads CASTLKAGSTEAFF. CDR3 coding DNA: TGTGCCAGCACCTTGAAGGCCGGGTCCACTGAAGCTTTCTTT.

This clone was seen a few times. The chain joins TRBV16 to TRBJ1-5, with unresolved D. Looked up from germline, CDR1 is KGHSY and CDR2 is FQNENV. Trimming cost V 0 bases and J 0 bases, with 3 bases left between them. CDR3 length: 14 amino acids. The CDR3 DNA follows: TGTGCCAGCAGCCAATCCAATAGCAATCAGCCCCAGCATTTT. It yields the protein CASSQSNSNQPQHF.

The V and J genes are TRBV6-5 and TRBJ1-3; D is ambiguous. Looked up from germline, CDR1 is MNHEY and CDR2 is SVGAGI. The CDR3 is made up of 15 amino acids. Trimming pared 7 bases from V and 2 bases from J, leaving 15 bases between. In DNA form, the CDR3 reads TGTGCCAGCACCAACGGGAAAGCCCCTGGAAACACCATATATTTT. Translated, it gives CASTNGKAPGNTIYF.

The chain couples TRBV15 to TRBJ2-3; the D is unclear. The ends were cut back, 6 bases at V and 1 base at J, with 14 bases in the middle. The CDR3 totals 15 residues. CDR1 and CDR2 (germline): LNHNV, YYDKDF (reference sequence). CDR3 sequence reads: CATSNNRLGTDTQYF. DNA for the CDR3: TGTGCCACCAGTAACAATCGACTCGGCACAGATACGCAGTATTTT.

This chain connects TRBV9 to TRBJ2-5, with TRBD1 as a possible D gene (6 bases). This CDR3 contains 14 residues. Germline lookup yields CDR1 SGDLS and CDR2 YYNGEE. V dropped 3 bases and J dropped 1 base, with 10 bases sitting between them. CDR3 bases: TGTGCCAGCAGCGCAGGGGCGTTCCAAGAGACCCAGTACTTC. It yields the protein CASSAGAFQETQYF.

The chain joins TRBV5-6 to TRBJ2-5; unclear D gene. The ends were cut back, 4 bases at V and 4 bases at J, with 14 bases in the middle. CDR3 length: 14 amino acids. Germline V lookup: CDR1 SGHDT, CDR2 YYEEEE. The chain's CDR3 is CASSLSSVGETQYF. The CDR3 DNA follows: TGTGCCAGCAGCCTATCGAGCGTAGGAGAGACCCAGTACTTC.

This clone was seen once. The chain joins TRBV7-9 to TRBJ1-4; D is possibly TRBD1 (6 bases). V lost 2 bases and J 7 bases, leaving 11 bases between the germline ends. The CDR3 runs to 14 residues. Germline lookup yields CDR1 SEHNR and CDR2 FQNEAQ (reference sequence). CDR3 nucleotides: TGTGCCAGCAGCTTACGCGCCAGGGGTGAAAAACTGTTTTTT. Translating gives CASSLRARGEKLFF.